Listed below are T cell receptor beta chains from one sample, sequenced in a study of blood T cell repertoires in COVID-19. This table comes from immunoSEQ multiplex PCR, and its TCRdb copy is limited to in-frame clones, with some not included. The table shows about 180,000 clones, with 86% occurring only once. The source material was PBMCs or T cells enriched from blood (not recorded which). These receptors all come from a young woman who had recovered from COVID-19. CDR3s include the opening cysteine and the closing phenylalanine or tryptophan. Each record gives: clone size, D gene, V gene, J gene, CDR3 DNA, CDR3 protein. The D gene is left open where the match is weak. Clone size is not always given. Where it is, it says once, few, many or a class for expanded clones.

.	TRBD1	TRBV28	TRBJ1-4	TGTGCCAGCAGTAAAAACCGGGACAGGGGGCTTGAAAAACTGTTTTTT	CASSKNRDRGLEKLFF
.	.	TRBV7-9	TRBJ1-6	TGTGCCAGCAGCTTCCCGGGATCACCCCTCCACTTT	CASSFPGSPLHF
.	.	TRBV11-1	TRBJ2-7	TGTGCCAGCAGCTTAGTCGGGAGTGCCTACGAGCAGTACTTC	CASSLVGSAYEQYF
once	TRBD2	TRBV19	TRBJ2-7	TGTGCCAGTAACTCCGGGAGGTCCTACGAGCAGTACTTC	CASNSGRSYEQYF
.	.	TRBV19	TRBJ1-3	TGTGCCAGTAGTAGGGGGGGCACTGGAAACACCATATATTTT	CASSRGGTGNTIYF
once	TRBD1	TRBV10-3	TRBJ2-3	TGTGCCATCAGAGGGACAGGGGAAGCGAGAAGCACAGATACGCAGTATTTT	CAIRGTGEARSTDTQYF
once	TRBD1	TRBV5-1	TRBJ2-2	TGCGCCAGCAGCTTCCTAAACTACCGGGACAGTAATACCGGGGAGCTGTTTTTT	CASSFLNYRDSNTGELFF
.	.	TRBV27	TRBJ2-7	TGTGCCAGCAGTTTAACCGGGGGACCACTCTACGAGCAGTACTTC	CASSLTGGPLYEQYF
.	TRBD1	TRBV5-1	TRBJ1-4	TGCGCCAGCAGCCCGGGACAGACTAATGAAAAACTGTTTTTT	CASSPGQTNEKLFF
.	.	TRBV9	TRBJ1-2	TGTGCCAGCAGCGTAGGCTTCGGCTATGGCTACACCTTC	CASSVGFGYGYTF
.	.	TRBV28	TRBJ1-1	TGTGCCAGCAGCCCGAACAACGGGAGGAACACTGAAGCTTTCTTT	CASSPNNGRNTEAFF
.	.	TRBV2	TRBJ2-7	TGTGCCAGCGGGAACAGGGTATACGAGCAGTACTTC	CASGNRVYEQYF
few	.	TRBV30	TRBJ2-1	TGTGCCTGGAGCCCATCGCGAAATGAGCAGTTCTTC	CAWSPSRNEQFF